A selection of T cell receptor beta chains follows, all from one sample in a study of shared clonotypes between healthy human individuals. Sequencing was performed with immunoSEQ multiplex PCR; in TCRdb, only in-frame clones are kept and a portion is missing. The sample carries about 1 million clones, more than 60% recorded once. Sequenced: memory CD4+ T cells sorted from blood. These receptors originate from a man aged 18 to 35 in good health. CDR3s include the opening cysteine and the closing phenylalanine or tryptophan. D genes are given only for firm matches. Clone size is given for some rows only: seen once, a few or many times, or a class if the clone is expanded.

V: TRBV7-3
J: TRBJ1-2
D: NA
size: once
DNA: TGTGCCAGCAGCTTAAACCAGGGGAGCGGCTACACCTTC
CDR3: CASSLNQGSGYTF

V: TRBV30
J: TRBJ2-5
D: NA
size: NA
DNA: TGTGCCTGGAGTACCGAGAGGGCGGGGACCCAGTACTTC
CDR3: CAWSTERAGTQYF

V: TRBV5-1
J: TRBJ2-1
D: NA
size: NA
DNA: TGCGCCAGCAGCGACGGGGCAGCGGCTGGTGAGCAGTTCTTC
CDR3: CASSDGAAAGEQFF

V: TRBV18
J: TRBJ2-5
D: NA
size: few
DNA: TGTGCCAGCTCACCCTCCCAAGAGACCCAGTACTTC
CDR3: CASSPSQETQYF

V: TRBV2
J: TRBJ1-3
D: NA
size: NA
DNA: TGTGCCAGCACCCTGACCGATGGAAACACCATATATTTT
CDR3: CASTLTDGNTIYF

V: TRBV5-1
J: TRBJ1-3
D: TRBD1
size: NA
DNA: TGCGCCAAAACGGACAGGGGCTCTGGAAACACCATATATTTT
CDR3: CAKTDRGSGNTIYF

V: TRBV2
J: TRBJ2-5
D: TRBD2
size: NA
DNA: TGTGCCAGCAGTCAGGGACTAGCGAGGGAGACCCAGTACTTC
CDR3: CASSQGLARETQYF

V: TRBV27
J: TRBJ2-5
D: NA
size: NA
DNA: TGTGCCAGCAGTAAGGTATCCCAAGAGACCCAGTACTTC
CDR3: CASSKVSQETQYF

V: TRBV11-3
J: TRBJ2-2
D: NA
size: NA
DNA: TGTGCCAGCAGCCCTGGGAGATCTACCGGGGAGCTGTTTTTT
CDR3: CASSPGRSTGELFF

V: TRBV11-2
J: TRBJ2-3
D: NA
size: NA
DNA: TGTGCCAGCAGCCCTCCGGGAAAGAGCGGCACAGATACGCAGTATTTT
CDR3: CASSPPGKSGTDTQYF

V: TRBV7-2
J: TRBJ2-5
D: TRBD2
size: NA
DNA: TGTGCCAGCATCCTTTCGGGACTACAAGAGACCCAGTACTTC
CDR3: CASILSGLQETQYF

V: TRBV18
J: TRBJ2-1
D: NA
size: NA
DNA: TGTGCCAGCTCATGGAAAGAGGGCGGGACTGAGCAGTTCTTC
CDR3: CASSWKEGGTEQFF

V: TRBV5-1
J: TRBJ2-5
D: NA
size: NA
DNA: TGCGCCAGCAGCCCGGGTAGTCAAGAGACCCAGTACTTC
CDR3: CASSPGSQETQYF

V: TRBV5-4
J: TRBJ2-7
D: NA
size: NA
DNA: TGTGCCAGCAGCCTGGACACTCAAGGGGAGCAGTACTTC
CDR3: CASSLDTQGEQYF

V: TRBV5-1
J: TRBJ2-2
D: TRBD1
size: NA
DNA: TGCGCCAGCAGCTCGACAGGGGACGACACCGGGGAGCTGTTTTTT
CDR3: CASSSTGDDTGELFF

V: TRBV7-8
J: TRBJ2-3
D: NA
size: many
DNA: TGTGCCAGCAGCGTGACAAGCACAGATACGCAGTATTTT
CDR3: CASSVTSTDTQYF

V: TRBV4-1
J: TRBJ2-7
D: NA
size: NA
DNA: TGCGCCAGCAGCCCCGGCTACGAGCAGTACTTC
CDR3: CASSPGYEQYF

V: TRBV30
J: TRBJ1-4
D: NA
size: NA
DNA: TGTGCCTGGACCTTGGGGGGTGAAAAACTGTTTTTT
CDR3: CAWTLGGEKLFF

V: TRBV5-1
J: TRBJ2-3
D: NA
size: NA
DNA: TGCGCCAGCAGCTTCGGGACTGGGGTTGATACGCAGTATTTT
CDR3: CASSFGTGVDTQYF

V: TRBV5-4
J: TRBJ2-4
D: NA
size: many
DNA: TGTGCCAGCAGCTCCAGGGAGATAGCCAAAAACATTCAGTACTTC
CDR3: CASSSREIAKNIQYF

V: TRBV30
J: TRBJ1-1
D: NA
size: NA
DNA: TGTGCCTGGAGTGTTCAGCTGAACACTGAAGCTTTCTTT
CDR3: CAWSVQLNTEAFF

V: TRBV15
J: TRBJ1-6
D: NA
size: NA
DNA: TGTGCCACCAGCAGAGATTGGGGGGCCGATAATTCACCCCTCCACTTT
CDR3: CATSRDWGADNSPLHF

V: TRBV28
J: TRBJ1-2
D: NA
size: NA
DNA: TGTGCCAGCAGTTACGACAGGAGGGGCTACACCTTC
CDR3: CASSYDRRGYTF

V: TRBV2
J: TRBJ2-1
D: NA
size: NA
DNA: TGTGCCAGCAGGACATTATACAATGAGCAGTTCTTC
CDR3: CASRTLYNEQFF

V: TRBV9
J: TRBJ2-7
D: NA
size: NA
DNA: TGTGCCAGCAGCGGGGGCGCGGGTGCGACCTACGAGCAGTACTTC
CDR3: CASSGGAGATYEQYF

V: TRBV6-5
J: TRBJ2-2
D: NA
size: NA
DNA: TGTGCCAGCAGTTCAGCGGTCAGGGTATCACCCGGGGAGCTGTTTTTT
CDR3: CASSSAVRVSPGELFF

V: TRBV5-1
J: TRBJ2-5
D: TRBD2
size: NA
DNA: TGCGCCAGCAGCTTGGGGGCTAGCGGATTACAAGAGACCCAGTACTTC
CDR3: CASSLGASGLQETQYF

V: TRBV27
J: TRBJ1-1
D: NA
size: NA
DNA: TGTGCCAGCAGTTTAAGTCCGGGGAGGGTCCCTGAAGCTTTCTTT
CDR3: CASSLSPGRVPEAFF

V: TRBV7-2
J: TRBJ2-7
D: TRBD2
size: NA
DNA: TGTGCCAGCAGCTTAGTTTCTAGCGGGACCGCCTACGAGCAGTACTTC
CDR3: CASSLVSSGTAYEQYF

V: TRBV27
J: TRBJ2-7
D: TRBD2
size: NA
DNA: TGTGCCAGCAGTTTCGGACTAGCGGGGACCGAGCAGTACTTC
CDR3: CASSFGLAGTEQYF

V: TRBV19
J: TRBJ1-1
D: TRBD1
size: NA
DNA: TGTGCCAGTAGTATTACCAGGGGGGACACTGAAGCTTTCTTT
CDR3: CASSITRGDTEAFF

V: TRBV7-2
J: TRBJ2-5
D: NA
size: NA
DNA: TGTGCCAGCAGCTTAGCGGCCGGGACTTACCAAGAGACCCAGTACTTC
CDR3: CASSLAAGTYQETQYF

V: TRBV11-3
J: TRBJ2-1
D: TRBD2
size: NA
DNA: TGTGCCAGCAGCTCCTCCGGGACTAGCGCGCGCAATGAGCAGTTCTTC
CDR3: CASSSSGTSARNEQFF

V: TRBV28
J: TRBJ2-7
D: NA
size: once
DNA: TGTGCCAGCAGCCCGAGATCCTACGAGCAGTACTTC
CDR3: CASSPRSYEQYF

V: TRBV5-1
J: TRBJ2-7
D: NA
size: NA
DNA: TGCGCCAGCAGTTGGGACACGAGCTCCTACGAGCAGTACTTC
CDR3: CASSWDTSSYEQYF

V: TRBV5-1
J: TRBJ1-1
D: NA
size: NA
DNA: TGCGCCAGCAGCCCCGGGACACCGGAAGCTTTCTTT
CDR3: CASSPGTPEAFF

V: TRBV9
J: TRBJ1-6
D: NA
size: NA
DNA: TGTGCCAGCAGCCCCGGCCGTAGGTTATCACCCCTCCACTTT
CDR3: CASSPGRRLSPLHF

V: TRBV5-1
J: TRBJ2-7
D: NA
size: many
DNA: TGCGCCAGCAGGGTAACAGGGGACTTCTACGAGCAGTACTTC
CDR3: CASRVTGDFYEQYF

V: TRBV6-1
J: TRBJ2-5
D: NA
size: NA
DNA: TGTGCCAGCAGTGAATCCGGGGGCGCGTTATCCTTCCAAGAGACCCAGTACTTC
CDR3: CASSESGGALSFQETQYF

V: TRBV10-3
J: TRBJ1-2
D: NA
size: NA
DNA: TGTGCCATCAGTGAGTCCTGGGGGGGCAACTATGGCTACACCTTC
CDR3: CAISESWGGNYGYTF

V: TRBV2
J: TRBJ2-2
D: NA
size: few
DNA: TGTGCCAGCCATCCTCTAGGAGGCCGGGGCGGGGAGCTGTTTTTT
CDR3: CASHPLGGRGGELFF

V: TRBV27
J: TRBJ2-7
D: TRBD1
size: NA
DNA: TGTGCCAGCAGTTGGGACAGTCACGAGCAGTACTTC
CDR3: CASSWDSHEQYF

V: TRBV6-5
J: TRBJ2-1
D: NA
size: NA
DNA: TGTGCCAGCAGTTACGATAGGGTCTACAATGAGCAGTTCTTC
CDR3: CASSYDRVYNEQFF

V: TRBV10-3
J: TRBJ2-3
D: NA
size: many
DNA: TGTGCCATCAGTGAGTCGGCAGGAGGCGGGACAGATACGCAGTATTTT
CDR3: CAISESAGGGTDTQYF

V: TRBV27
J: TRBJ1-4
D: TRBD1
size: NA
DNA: TGTGCCAGCAGTCGACAGGGGAATGAAAAACTGTTTTTT
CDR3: CASSRQGNEKLFF

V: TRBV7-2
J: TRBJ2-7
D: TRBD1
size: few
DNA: TGTGCCAGCAGCCCCTGGACAGGGGGCAAGTACGAGCAGTACTTC
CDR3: CASSPWTGGKYEQYF

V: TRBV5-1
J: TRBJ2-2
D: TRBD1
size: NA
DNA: TGCGCCAGCAGCTTGCCGGGACAGGGTCACGGGGAGCTGTTTTTT
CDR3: CASSLPGQGHGELFF